Listed here are 10 T cell receptor beta chains from one sample, sequenced in a study of T-cell reconstitution after alpha-beta-depleted transplantation in children (dated by TCRdb to the mid-2010s). Receptors were amplified or captured by PCR. Data came from an Illumina HiSeq 2500. Molecular barcoding was employed in the preparation of TCR libraries, with unique molecular identifiers being used to normalize TCRbeta repertoire quantification. TCRdb reworked the public reads: Q25 trimming with fastp, MiXCR clone assembly, productive beta chains retained. Records with the same CDR3 protein are collapsed into one entry carrying the most frequent genes and DNA. The sample has roughly 350,000 distinct CDR3 sequences on record, about a tenth of them singletons. Less than 2.5% of the sample lies in the top ten. The sample was PBMCs from the stem cell graft donor, taken from the stem cell graft. The source of these receptors is a human donor who donated a stem cell graft to a child with acute lymphoblastic leukemia.

The V gene is TRBV2, the J gene TRBJ2-2; weak D call: TRBD1 (7 bases). Trimming took 10 bases from V and 0 from J, leaving 24 bases between them. Germline CDR1 and CDR2: SNHLY and FYNNEI. The CDR3 extends over 18 amino acids. CDR3 nucleotide sequence: TGTGCCATCAGCATAAATATAGGGGGGACAGCGAACACCGGGGAGCTGTTTTTT. This translates into CAISINIGGTANTGELFF.

This clonotype was seen a handful of times. The J gene is TRBJ2-4, the V gene TRBV2; TRBD1 might be the D (5 bases). Germline loops: CDR1 SNHLY, CDR2 FYNNEI. Trimming removed 5 bases at V and 3 bases at J, with 17 bases between. The length of the CDR3 is 16 residues. The CDR3 sequence is CASSQQGRANKNIQYF. The CDR3, as DNA: TGTGCCAGCAGTCAGCAGGGCAGGGCCAACAAAAACATTCAGTACTTC.

This clonotype was seen repeatedly, ten times or more. The J gene is TRBJ2-3, the V gene TRBV28; the match to TRBD2 covers 8 bases. CDR3 size: 15 residues. Looked up from germline, CDR1 is MDHEN and CDR2 is SYDVKM. The V segment lost 3 bases and the J segment 3 bases; nucleotides outside the gene matches: 5. The CDR3 loop is CASSLGSGTTDTQYF. The CDR3 DNA follows: TGTGCCAGCAGTTTGGGTAGCGGGACAACAGATACGCAGTATTTT.

This clonotype has only a few counts. The chain links TRBV7-8 to TRBJ2-7; D is tentatively TRBD1 or TRBD2 (5 bases each). The CDR3 extends over 14 amino acids. Germline lookup yields CDR1 SGHVS and CDR2 FQNEAQ. Between the trimmed V and J ends, which lost 4 bases and 6 bases, there was a span of 16 bases. Here the CDR3 DNA reads TGTGCCAGCAGCTCCTTCGGGACGCTGGGCGAGCAGTACTTC. Amino acid sequence: CASSSFGTLGEQYF.

This clonotype was recorded a few times. The chain carries TRBV4-3 and TRBJ1-1; D ambiguous. Trimming took 10 bases from V and 3 from J, leaving 21 bases between them. This CDR3 comprises 15 residues. The germline V gene has CDR1 LGHNA and CDR2 YSLEER. As DNA, the CDR3 is TGCGCCACTTCCCTTGGAGGGTTTGACGACACTGAAGCTTTCTTT. Protein product: CATSLGGFDDTEAFF.

This clonotype was counted a few times. The chain joins TRBV20-1 to TRBJ1-5; D remains unclear. The V gene lost 0 bases and the J gene lost 4 bases, with 7 bases spanning the gap. In germline, CDR1 is DFQATT, CDR2 SNEGSKA (reference sequence). The CDR3 is 13 amino acids. The CDR3 protein is CSARDGRNQPQHF. The CDR3 nucleotides read TGCAGTGCTAGAGATGGGAGGAATCAGCCCCAGCATTTT.

The V gene is TRBV7-2, the J gene TRBJ2-2, with D hard to call. V lost 5 bases to trimming and J lost 9 bases, with 7 bases between them. In germline, CDR1 is SGHTA, CDR2 FQGNSA. The CDR3 runs 11 residues. CDR3 nucleotides: TGTGCCAGCAGCACTACCCGGGAGCTGTTTTTT. Encoded protein: CASSTTRELFF.

J is TRBJ2-7 and V is TRBV12-3 or TRBV12-4; D unresolved. The length of the CDR3 is 15 residues. V dropped 3 bases and J dropped 0 bases, with 12 bases sitting between them. CDR3 nucleotides: TGTGCCAGCAGTTTTGACGGCCGAAGCTCCTACGAGCAGTACTTC. Its translation: CASSFDGRSSYEQYF.

This sequence joins TRBV5-1 and TRBJ2-7, with no clear D. Germline V gives CDR1 SGHRS, CDR2 YFSETQ. V lost 7 bases and J lost 2, with 19 bases in between. The CDR3 spans 15 residues. The CDR3 spells CASVFGRALTYEQYF. The CDR3 bases are TGCGCCAGCGTATTCGGACGGGCTTTAACCTACGAGCAGTACTTC.

The rearrangement uses TRBV6-1 and TRBJ1-2; 7 positions agree with TRBD1. The junction had 7 bases not matched to a gene; V was cut back by 6 bases and J by 6 bases. Germline V gene data show CDR1 as MNHNS and CDR2 as SASEGT. CDR3 length equals 13 residues. The CDR3: CASRKGAGDGYTF. CDR3 nucleotides: TGTGCCAGCAGGAAGGGGGCAGGGGATGGCTACACCTTC.